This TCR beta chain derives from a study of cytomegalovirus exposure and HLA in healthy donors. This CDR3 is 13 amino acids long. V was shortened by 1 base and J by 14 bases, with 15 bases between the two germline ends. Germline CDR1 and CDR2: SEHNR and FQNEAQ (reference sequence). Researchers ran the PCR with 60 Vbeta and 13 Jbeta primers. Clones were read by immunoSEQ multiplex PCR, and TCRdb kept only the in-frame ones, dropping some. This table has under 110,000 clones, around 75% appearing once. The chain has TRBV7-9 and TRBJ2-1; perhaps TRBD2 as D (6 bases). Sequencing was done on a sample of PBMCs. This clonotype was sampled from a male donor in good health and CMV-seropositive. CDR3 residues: CASSLEGLLVEFF. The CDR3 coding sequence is TGTGCCAGCAGCTTAGAAGGACTACTAGTCGAGTTCTTC.